This paragraph covers one TCR beta chain sequence. The clone's antigen remains unknown. Within one base of it there is no much larger clone, and no base qualities were kept. Focal radiation therapy combined with CTLA-4 blockade (ipilimumab) was tested in patients with chemo-refractory metastatic non-small-cell lung cancer. V ends up 6 bases short and J 1 base short, with an unmatched junction base count of 8. Including the terminal cysteine and phenylalanine, the CDR3 comprises 15 residues. The kept DNA is CDR3 alone, 45 bases in frame from the first base. According to the germline V gene, CDR1 reads MDHEN and CDR2 reads SYDVKM. The data belong to a study of radiotherapy plus CTLA-4 blockade in lung cancer (dated 2018 in TCRdb). With respect to the entire study: Objective responses occurred in around 20% of enrolled patients, and less than 35% achieved disease control. General conclusions and limits of the study: Increased serum interferon-beta after radiation, together with early dynamic changes in blood T cell clones, were reported to be the strongest predictors of response. After treatment with radiotherapy and ipilimumab, TCR clones that came from tumors expanded in the peripheral blood.

Library preparation employed the immunoSEQ multiplex PCR assay. TCRdb re-hosts the immuneACCESS table, in-frame sequences only. Its copies lack some clones; in the studies checked, an unresolved V gene accounts for under half of them, and the cause for the rest is not known. The sample table records about 40,000 clones; about four fifths of these occur just once. The top ten constitute 20% to 30% of the sample. The rearrangement combines TRBV28 with TRBJ2-5, with 7 bases matching TRBD2. The input for sequencing was peripheral blood, taken from a patient treated with radiotherapy plus ipilimumab. The source is a human donor with non-small cell lung cancer that progressed on radiotherapy plus ipilimumab. The CDR3 reads CASSPRASGQETQYF. In nucleotide form, the sequence is TGTGCCAGCAGCCCACGGGCTAGCGGCCAAGAGACCCAGTACTTC.